The rows below give T cell receptor beta chains drawn from one sample of a study of spatial heterogeneity in lung cancer. TCRdb independently ran MiXCR on the 5' RACE reads; one entry per CDR3 protein. The table includes under 85,000 distinct CDR3 sequences, about 8% detected once. Source: PBMCs, taken at surgery. These receptors all come from a male donor with early-stage non-small cell lung cancer. Both conserved end residues are part of each CDR3. The order of the fields is J gene, clone size, V gene, D gene, CDR3 DNA, CDR3 protein. The D gene is left open where the match is weak. A clone size is listed for some rows: how often the clone was seen (once, few, many), or a class if it is expanded.

j_call: TRBJ2-6; clone_size: many; v_call: TRBV19; d_call: NA; cdr3_nt: TGTGCCAGTAGTAATAGGGGCGCTGGGGCCAACGTCCTGACTTTC; cdr3_aa: CASSNRGAGANVLTF
j_call: TRBJ1-2; clone_size: many; v_call: TRBV21-1; d_call: NA; cdr3_nt: TGTGCCAGCCGCTCCGGCAGGGGATATGGCTACACCTTC; cdr3_aa: CASRSGRGYGYTF
j_call: TRBJ2-1; clone_size: many; v_call: TRBV20-1; d_call: TRBD2; cdr3_nt: TGCAGTGCTAGAGATGTAGCGGGAAGCTCCTACAATGAGCAGTTCTTC; cdr3_aa: CSARDVAGSSYNEQFF
j_call: TRBJ2-3; clone_size: many; v_call: TRBV29-1; d_call: NA; cdr3_nt: TGCAGCGTTGAGGGGCCTTTGCGCACAGATACGCAGTATTTT; cdr3_aa: CSVEGPLRTDTQYF
j_call: TRBJ1-2; clone_size: NA; v_call: TRBV5-1; d_call: NA; cdr3_nt: TGCGCCAGCAGCTTCTCCCAGGGGATTAACTATGGCTACACCTTC; cdr3_aa: CASSFSQGINYGYTF
j_call: TRBJ2-7; clone_size: few; v_call: TRBV10-3; d_call: NA; cdr3_nt: TGTGCCATCAGTGACCCCATGAGGGACAAGAACTACGAGCAGTACTTC; cdr3_aa: CAISDPMRDKNYEQYF
j_call: TRBJ1-2; clone_size: many; v_call: TRBV9; d_call: NA; cdr3_nt: TGTGCCAGCAGCCGAGAGGGCACGGGCTATGGCTACACCTTC; cdr3_aa: CASSREGTGYGYTF
j_call: TRBJ2-6; clone_size: many; v_call: TRBV18; d_call: NA; cdr3_nt: TGTGCCAGCTCACCAGGACCCTCCTCTGGGGCCAACGTCCTGACTTTC; cdr3_aa: CASSPGPSSGANVLTF
j_call: TRBJ1-1; clone_size: many; v_call: TRBV6-1; d_call: TRBD1; cdr3_nt: TGTGCCAGCAGGTTTCTCGACAGGGCGAACACTGAAGCTTTCTTT; cdr3_aa: CASRFLDRANTEAFF
j_call: TRBJ2-5; clone_size: many; v_call: TRBV18; d_call: NA; cdr3_nt: TGTGCCAGCTCACCACTCTCCAGGCTCGAGGAGGGCGAGGTGGCCCAGTACTTC; cdr3_aa: CASSPLSRLEEGEVAQYF
j_call: TRBJ1-1; clone_size: NA; v_call: TRBV30; d_call: NA; cdr3_nt: TGTGCCTGGGCCCTGGGCGGGAACACTGAAGCTTTCTTT; cdr3_aa: CAWALGGNTEAFF
j_call: TRBJ2-1; clone_size: NA; v_call: TRBV3-1; d_call: TRBD1; cdr3_nt: TGTGCCAGCAGCCATGGCACGGGACAGGGTATAAATGAGCAGTTCTTC; cdr3_aa: CASSHGTGQGINEQFF
j_call: TRBJ2-3; clone_size: few; v_call: TRBV29-1; d_call: NA; cdr3_nt: TGCAGCCTTGGGTTCGGGGTACCAGATACGCAGTATTTT; cdr3_aa: CSLGFGVPDTQYF
j_call: TRBJ2-7; clone_size: medium-sized; v_call: TRBV2; d_call: NA; cdr3_nt: TGTGCCAGCAGTGAAGCCCGCAACTACGAGCAGTACTTC; cdr3_aa: CASSEARNYEQYF
j_call: TRBJ2-7; clone_size: many; v_call: TRBV18; d_call: NA; cdr3_nt: TGTGCCAGCTCACCACCGGGCAGATCCTACGAGCAGTACTTC; cdr3_aa: CASSPPGRSYEQYF
j_call: TRBJ2-2; clone_size: many; v_call: TRBV5-4; d_call: TRBD2; cdr3_nt: TGTGCCAGCAGCGCCGGACTAGCCCCGAACACCGGGGAGCTGTTTTTT; cdr3_aa: CASSAGLAPNTGELFF
j_call: TRBJ1-1; clone_size: many; v_call: TRBV29-1; d_call: NA; cdr3_nt: TGCAGCGTCGGGTTCCGGGAGCCAGGCACTGAAGCTTTCTTT; cdr3_aa: CSVGFREPGTEAFF
j_call: TRBJ1-2; clone_size: NA; v_call: TRBV24-1; d_call: NA; cdr3_nt: TGTGCCACCAGGACCTCGGATCCCTATGGCTACACCTTC; cdr3_aa: CATRTSDPYGYTF
j_call: TRBJ2-5; clone_size: few; v_call: TRBV6-5; d_call: NA; cdr3_nt: TGTGCCAGCAAGTCGGTGTTTTTCCAAGAGACCCAGTACTTC; cdr3_aa: CASKSVFFQETQYF
j_call: TRBJ2-7; clone_size: NA; v_call: TRBV30; d_call: NA; cdr3_nt: TGTGCCTGCCTCCCACAGGGATCCTACGAGCAGTACTTC; cdr3_aa: CACLPQGSYEQYF
j_call: TRBJ1-5; clone_size: NA; v_call: TRBV6-1; d_call: NA; cdr3_nt: TGTGCCAGCAGCAGGACCCATCAGCCCCAGCATTTT; cdr3_aa: CASSRTHQPQHF
j_call: TRBJ2-7; clone_size: NA; v_call: TRBV3-1; d_call: TRBD2; cdr3_nt: TGTGCCAGCAGCCAAGATCCGGGGGGAACCTACGAGCAGTACTTC; cdr3_aa: CASSQDPGGTYEQYF
j_call: TRBJ2-2; clone_size: few; v_call: TRBV7-2; d_call: NA; cdr3_nt: TGTGCCAGCAGCTTCAGGCCCGGGGAGCTGTTTTTT; cdr3_aa: CASSFRPGELFF
j_call: TRBJ2-1; clone_size: NA; v_call: TRBV5-5; d_call: NA; cdr3_nt: TGTGCCAGCAGTCTGTTCGGGGAAAATGAGCAGTTCTTC; cdr3_aa: CASSLFGENEQFF